Many counts were recorded for the clone carrying this TCR beta chain. Its antigen is undetermined. These data come from a study of Graves' ophthalmopathy and Graves' hyperthyroidism. Whole-study results and caveats: The model predicted ophthalmopathy progression with about 69% sensitivity and less than 80% specificity. Most thyroid clonotypes with frequency above 0.001 were detected in blood too.

Amplification of TCR beta CDR3 regions used RNA transcripts. The first-round RT-PCR employed HTBI primers together with the Qiagen OneStep RT-PCR kit. A multiplex PCR was then performed as the second round. TCRdb re-called the multiplex PCR reads through MiXCR, storing one row per CDR3 protein. The table includes 500,000 to 700,000 distinct CDR3 sequences, 22% detected once. Trimming removed 4 bases at V and 4 bases at J, with 14 bases between. The CDR3 length is 15 residues. The germline CDR1 and CDR2 sequences are DFQATT and SNEGSKA (reference sequence). This TCR was sampled from a woman aged 18-29 years with stable Graves' hyperthyroidism. Some clones in this sample may be carry-over from other donors' samples. J is TRBJ2-6 and V is TRBV20-1; no definite D call. Sequenced input: peripheral blood. The DNA of the CDR3 is TGCAGTGCTACCTACGGTTCGTCGGGGGCCAACGTCCTGACTTTC. Translated, it gives CSATYGSSGANVLTF.